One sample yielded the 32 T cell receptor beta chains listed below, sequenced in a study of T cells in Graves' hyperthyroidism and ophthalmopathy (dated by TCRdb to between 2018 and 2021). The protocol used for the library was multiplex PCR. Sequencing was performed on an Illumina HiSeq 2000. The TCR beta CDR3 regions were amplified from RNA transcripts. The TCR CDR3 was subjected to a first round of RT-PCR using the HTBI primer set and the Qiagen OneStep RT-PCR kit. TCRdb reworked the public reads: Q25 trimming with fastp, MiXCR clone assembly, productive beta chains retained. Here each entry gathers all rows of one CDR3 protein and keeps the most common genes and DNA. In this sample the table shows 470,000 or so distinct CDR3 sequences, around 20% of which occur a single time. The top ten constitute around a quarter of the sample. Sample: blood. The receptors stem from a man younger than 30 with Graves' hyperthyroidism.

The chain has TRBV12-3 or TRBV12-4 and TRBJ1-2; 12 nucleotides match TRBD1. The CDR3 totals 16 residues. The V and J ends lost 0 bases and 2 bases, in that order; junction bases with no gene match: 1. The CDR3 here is CASSLAGTGGNYGYTF. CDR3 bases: TGTGCCAGCAGTTTAGCAGGGACAGGGGGCAACTATGGCTACACCTTC.

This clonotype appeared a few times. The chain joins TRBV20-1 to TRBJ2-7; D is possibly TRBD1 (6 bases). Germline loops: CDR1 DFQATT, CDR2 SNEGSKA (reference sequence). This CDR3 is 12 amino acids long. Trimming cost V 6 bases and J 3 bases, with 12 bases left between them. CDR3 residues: CSAFTGFYEQYF. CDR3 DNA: TGCAGTGCATTTACAGGGTTCTACGAGCAGTACTTC.

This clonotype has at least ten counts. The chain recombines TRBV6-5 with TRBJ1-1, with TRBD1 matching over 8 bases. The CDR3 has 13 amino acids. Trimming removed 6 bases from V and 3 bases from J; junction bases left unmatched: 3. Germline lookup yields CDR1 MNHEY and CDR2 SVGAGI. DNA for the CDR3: TGTGCCAGCAGACAGGGGGGGGACACTGAAGCTTTCTTT. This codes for CASRQGGDTEAFF.

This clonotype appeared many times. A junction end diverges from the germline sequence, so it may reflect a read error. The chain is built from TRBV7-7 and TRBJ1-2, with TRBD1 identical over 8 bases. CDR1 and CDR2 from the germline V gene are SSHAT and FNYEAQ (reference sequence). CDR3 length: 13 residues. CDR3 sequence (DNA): TGTGCTAGCAGCTTAGTCAGGGGGCGCGGCTACACCTTC. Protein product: CASSLVRGRGYTF. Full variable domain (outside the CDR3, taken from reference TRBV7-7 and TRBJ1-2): GAGVSQSPRYKVTKRGQDVTLRCDPISSHATLYWYQQALGQGPEFLTYFNYEAQPDKSGLPSDRFSAERPEGSISTLTIQRTEQRDSAMYRCASSLVRGRGYTFGSGTRLTVV.

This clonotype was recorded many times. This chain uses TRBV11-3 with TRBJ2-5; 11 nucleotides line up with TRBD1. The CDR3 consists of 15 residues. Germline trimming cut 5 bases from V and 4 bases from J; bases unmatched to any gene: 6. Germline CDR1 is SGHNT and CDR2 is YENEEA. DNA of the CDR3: TGTGCCAGCAGCAGGGGACAGGGGGAAGGAGAGACCCAGTACTTC. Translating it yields CASSRGQGEGETQYF.

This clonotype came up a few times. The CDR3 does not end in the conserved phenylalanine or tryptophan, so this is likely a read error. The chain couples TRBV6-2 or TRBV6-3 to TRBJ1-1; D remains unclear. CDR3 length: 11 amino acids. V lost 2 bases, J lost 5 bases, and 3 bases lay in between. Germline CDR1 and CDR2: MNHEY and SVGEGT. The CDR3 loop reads CASSYTTEAFS. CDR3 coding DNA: TGTGCCAGCAGTTACACAACTGAAGCTTTCTCT.

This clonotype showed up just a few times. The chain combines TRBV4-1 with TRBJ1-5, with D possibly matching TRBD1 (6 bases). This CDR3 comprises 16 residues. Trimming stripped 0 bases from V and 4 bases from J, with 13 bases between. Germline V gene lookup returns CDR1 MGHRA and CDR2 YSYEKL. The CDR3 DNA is TGCGCCAGCAGCCAAGAAACAGGGATGGATAATCAGCCCCAGCATTTT. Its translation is CASSQETGMDNQPQHF.

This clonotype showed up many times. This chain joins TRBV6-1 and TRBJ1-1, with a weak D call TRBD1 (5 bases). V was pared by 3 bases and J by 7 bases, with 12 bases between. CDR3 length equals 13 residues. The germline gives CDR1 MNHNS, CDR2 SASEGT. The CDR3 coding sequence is TGTGCCAGCAGTGACCTTGACAGTTTTGAAGCTTTCTTT. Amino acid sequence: CASSDLDSFEAFF.

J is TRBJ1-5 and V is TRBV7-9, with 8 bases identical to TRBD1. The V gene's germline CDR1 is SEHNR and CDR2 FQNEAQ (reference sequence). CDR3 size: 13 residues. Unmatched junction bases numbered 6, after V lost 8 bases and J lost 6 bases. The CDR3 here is CASGRGLSQPQHF. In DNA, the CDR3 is TGTGCCAGCGGCAGGGGGCTGAGTCAGCCCCAGCATTTT.

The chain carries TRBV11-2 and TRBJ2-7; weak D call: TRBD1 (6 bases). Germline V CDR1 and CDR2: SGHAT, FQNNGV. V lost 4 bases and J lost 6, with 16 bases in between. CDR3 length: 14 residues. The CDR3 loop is CASSSSGTHIEQYF. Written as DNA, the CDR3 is TGTGCCAGCAGCTCGTCCGGGACACACATCGAGCAGTACTTC.

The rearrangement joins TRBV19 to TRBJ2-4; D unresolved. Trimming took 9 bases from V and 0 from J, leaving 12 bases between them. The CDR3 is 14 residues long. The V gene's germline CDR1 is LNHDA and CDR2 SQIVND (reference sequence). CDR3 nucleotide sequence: TGTGCCAGCGCCTCCGGCTTAGCCAAAAACATTCAGTACTTC. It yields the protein CASASGLAKNIQYF.

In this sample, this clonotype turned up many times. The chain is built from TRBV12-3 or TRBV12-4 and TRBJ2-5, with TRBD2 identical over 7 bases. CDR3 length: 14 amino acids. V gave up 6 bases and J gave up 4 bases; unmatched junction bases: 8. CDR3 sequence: CASRAPSGAETQYF. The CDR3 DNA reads TGTGCCAGCAGGGCCCCGAGCGGGGCAGAGACCCAGTACTTC.

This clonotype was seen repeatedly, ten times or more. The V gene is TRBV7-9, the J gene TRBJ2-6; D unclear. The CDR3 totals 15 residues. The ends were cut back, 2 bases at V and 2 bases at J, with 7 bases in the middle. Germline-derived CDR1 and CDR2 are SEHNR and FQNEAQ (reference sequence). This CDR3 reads CASSLSRPGANVLTF. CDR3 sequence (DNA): TGTGCCAGCAGCTTAAGTCGACCTGGGGCCAACGTCCTGACTTTC.

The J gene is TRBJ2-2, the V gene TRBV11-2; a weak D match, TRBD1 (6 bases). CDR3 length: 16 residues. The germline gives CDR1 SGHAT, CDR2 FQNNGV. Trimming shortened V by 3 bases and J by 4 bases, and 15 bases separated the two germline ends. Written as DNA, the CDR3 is TGTGCCAGCAGCTTTCGAGCAGGGGTGACCACCGGGGAGCTGTTTTTT. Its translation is CASSFRAGVTTGELFF.

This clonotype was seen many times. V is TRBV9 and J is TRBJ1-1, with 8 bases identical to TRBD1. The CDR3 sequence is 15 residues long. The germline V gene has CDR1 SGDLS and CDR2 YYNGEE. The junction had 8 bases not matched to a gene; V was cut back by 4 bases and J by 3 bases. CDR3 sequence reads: CASSSQGARDTEAFF. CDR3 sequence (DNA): TGTGCCAGCAGCTCTCAGGGGGCGAGGGACACTGAAGCTTTCTTT.

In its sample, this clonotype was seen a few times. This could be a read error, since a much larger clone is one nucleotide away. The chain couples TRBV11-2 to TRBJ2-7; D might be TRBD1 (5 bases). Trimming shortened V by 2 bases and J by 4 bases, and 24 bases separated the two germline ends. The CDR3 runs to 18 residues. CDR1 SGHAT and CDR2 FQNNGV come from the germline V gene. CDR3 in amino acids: CASSLYRGSQAEKYEQYF. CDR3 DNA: TGTGCCAGCAGCTTATATCGAGGATCACAGGCGGAAAAGTACGAGCAGTACTTC. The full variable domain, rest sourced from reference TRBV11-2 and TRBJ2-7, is EAGVAQSPRYKIIEKRQSVAFWCNPISGHATLYWYQQILGQGPKLLIQFQNNGVVDDSQLPKDRFSAERLKGVDSTLKIQPAKLEDSAVYLCASSLYRGSQAEKYEQYFGPGTRLTVT.

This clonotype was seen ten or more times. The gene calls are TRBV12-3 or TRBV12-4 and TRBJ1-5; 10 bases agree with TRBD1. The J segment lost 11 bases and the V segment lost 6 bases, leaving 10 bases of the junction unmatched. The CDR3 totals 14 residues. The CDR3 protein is CASRDRGLRQSQHF. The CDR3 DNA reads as TGTGCCAGCAGAGACAGGGGGCTACGGCAGTCCCAGCATTTT.

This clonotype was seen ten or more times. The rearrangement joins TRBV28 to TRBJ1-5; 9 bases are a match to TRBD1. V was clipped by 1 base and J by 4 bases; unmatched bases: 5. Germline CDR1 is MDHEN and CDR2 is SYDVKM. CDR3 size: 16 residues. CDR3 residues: CASSLLGTGKNQPQHF. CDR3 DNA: TGTGCCAGCAGTTTATTAGGGACAGGGAAGAATCAGCCCCAGCATTTT. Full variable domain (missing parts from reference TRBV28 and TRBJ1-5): DVKVTQSSRYLVKRTGEKVFLECVQDMDHENMFWYRQDPGLGLRLIYFSYDVKMKEKGDIPEGYSVSREKKERFSLILESASTNQTSMYLCASSLLGTGKNQPQHFGDGTRLSIL.

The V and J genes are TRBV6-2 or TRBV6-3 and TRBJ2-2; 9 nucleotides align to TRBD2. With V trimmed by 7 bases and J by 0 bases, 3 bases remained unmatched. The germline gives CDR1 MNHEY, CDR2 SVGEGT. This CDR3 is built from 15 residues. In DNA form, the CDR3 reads TGTGCCAGCACCCTAGCGGGGCCGAACACCGGGGAGCTGTTTTTT. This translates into CASTLAGPNTGELFF.

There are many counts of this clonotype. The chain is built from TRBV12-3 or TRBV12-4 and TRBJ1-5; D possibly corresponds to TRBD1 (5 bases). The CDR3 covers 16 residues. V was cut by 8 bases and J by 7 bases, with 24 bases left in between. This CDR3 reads CASSLSPGGYDQPQHF. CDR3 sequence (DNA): TGTGCCAGCTCCCTCAGCCCGGGGGGGTATGACCAGCCCCAGCATTTT.

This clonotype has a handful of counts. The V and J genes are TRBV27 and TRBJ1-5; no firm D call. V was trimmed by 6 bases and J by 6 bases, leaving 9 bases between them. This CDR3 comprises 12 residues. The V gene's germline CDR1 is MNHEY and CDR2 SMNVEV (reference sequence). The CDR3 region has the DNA TGTGCCAGCAGCCCCCCGGCTCAGCCCCAGCATTTT. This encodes CASSPPAQPQHF.

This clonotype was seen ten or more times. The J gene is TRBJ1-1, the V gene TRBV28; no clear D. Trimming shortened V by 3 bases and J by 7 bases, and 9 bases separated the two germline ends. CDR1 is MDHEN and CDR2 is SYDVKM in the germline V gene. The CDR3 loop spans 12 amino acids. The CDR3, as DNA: TGTGCCAGCAGTTTCTGGCTTCGTGAAGCTTTCTTT. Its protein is CASSFWLREAFF.

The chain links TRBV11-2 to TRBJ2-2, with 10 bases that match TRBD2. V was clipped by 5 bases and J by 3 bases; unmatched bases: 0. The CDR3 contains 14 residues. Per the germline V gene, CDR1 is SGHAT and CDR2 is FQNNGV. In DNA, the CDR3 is TGTGCCAGCAGCACTAGCGGGGACACCGGGGAGCTGTTTTTT. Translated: CASSTSGDTGELFF. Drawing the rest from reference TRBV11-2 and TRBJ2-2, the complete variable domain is EAGVAQSPRYKIIEKRQSVAFWCNPISGHATLYWYQQILGQGPKLLIQFQNNGVVDDSQLPKDRFSAERLKGVDSTLKIQPAKLEDSAVYLCASSTSGDTGELFFGEGSRLTVL.

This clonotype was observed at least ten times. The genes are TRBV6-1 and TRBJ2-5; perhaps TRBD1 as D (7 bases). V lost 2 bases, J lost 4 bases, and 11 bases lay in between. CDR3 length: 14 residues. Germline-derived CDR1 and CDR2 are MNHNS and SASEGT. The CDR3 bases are TGTGCCAGCAGTGAAAGGGGGCGGGGAGAGACCCAGTACTTC. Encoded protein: CASSERGRGETQYF.

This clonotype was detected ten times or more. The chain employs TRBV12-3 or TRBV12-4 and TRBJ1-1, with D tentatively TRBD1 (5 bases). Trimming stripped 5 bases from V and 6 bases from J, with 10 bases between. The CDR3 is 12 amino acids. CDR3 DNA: TGTGCCAGCAGTCGGACAAGCGCTGAAGCTTTCTTT. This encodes CASSRTSAEAFF.

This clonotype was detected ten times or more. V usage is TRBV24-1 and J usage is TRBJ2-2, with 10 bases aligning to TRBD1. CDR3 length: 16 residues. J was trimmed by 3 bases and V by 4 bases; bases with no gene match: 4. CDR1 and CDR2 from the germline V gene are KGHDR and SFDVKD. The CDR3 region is CATSDLGTGDTGELFF. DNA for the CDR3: TGTGCCACCAGTGACCTCGGGACAGGGGACACCGGGGAGCTGTTTTTT.

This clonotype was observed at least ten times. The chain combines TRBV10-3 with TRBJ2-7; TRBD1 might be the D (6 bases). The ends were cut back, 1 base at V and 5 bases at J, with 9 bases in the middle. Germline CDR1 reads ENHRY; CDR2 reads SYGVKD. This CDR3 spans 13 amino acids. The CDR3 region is CAISEYRVNEQYF. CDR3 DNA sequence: TGTGCCATCAGTGAGTACAGGGTAAACGAGCAGTACTTC.

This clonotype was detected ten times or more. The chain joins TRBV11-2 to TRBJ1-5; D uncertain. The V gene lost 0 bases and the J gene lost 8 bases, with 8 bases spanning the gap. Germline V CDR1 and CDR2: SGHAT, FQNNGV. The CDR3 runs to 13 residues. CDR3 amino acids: CASSLESVEPQHF. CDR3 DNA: TGTGCCAGCAGCTTAGAATCGGTGGAGCCCCAGCATTTT.

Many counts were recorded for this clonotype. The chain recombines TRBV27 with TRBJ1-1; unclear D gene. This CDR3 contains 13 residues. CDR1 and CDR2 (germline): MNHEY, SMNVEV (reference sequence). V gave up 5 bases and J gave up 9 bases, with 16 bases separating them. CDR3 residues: CASSASLIAKAFF. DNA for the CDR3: TGTGCCAGCAGTGCGTCCCTGATCGCCAAAGCTTTCTTT.

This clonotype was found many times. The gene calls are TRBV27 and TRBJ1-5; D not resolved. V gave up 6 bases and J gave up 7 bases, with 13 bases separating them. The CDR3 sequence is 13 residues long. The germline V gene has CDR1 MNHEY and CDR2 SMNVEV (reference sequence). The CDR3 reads CASRLSSRQPQHF. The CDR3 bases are TGTGCCAGCAGACTCAGCAGCAGACAGCCCCAGCATTTT.

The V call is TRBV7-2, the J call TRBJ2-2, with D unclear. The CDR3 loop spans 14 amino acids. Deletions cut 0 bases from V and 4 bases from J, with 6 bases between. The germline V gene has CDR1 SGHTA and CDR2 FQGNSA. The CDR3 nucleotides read TGTGCCAGCAGCTTAGCACTCCTCACCGGGGAGCTGTTTTTT. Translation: CASSLALLTGELFF.

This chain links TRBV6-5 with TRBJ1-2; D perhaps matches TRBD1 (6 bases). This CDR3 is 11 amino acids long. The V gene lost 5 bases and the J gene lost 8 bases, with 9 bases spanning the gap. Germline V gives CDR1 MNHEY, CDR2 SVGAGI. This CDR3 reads CASSNRVGYTF. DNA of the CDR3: TGTGCCAGCAGTAACAGGGTCGGCTACACCTTC.